This TCR beta chain was documented in a study of control samples from healthy donors and cancer patients. Profiling relied on immunoSEQ multiplex PCR, and the TCRdb table lists in-frame clones only, not all of them. The sample includes 84,000 or so clones, around 91% seen only once; the top ten take 15% to 18%. The CDR3 sequence is 15 residues long. The germline V gene encodes CDR1 LNHDA and CDR2 SQIVND (reference sequence). V gave up 7 bases and J gave up 0 bases, with 10 bases separating them. The chain is built from TRBV19 and TRBJ1-6; TRBD1 might be the D (5 bases). The receptor's source is a man aged 30-40 years in good health. The sample consisted of blood. Here the CDR3 DNA reads TGTGCCAGTACCCCAGGGAGCTCCTATAATTCACCCCTCCACTTT. Its translation is CASTPGSSYNSPLHF.